This section outlines one T cell receptor (beta chain) sequence together with its context. The data were obtained in a study of blood T cell repertoires in COVID-19. The wider study: Nucleic acid was either cDNA or gDNA, and it came from T cells, B-cell-depleted T cells, or PBMCs.

The CDR3 is 16 amino acids. Germline V lookup: CDR1 WSHSY, CDR2 SAAADI. The V segment lost 5 bases and the J segment 6 bases; nucleotides outside the gene matches: 7. Authors' data handling: The authors estimated nucleated cell counts from reference gene primer amplification. TCRdb's copy holds only in-frame clones and misses some; the assay was immunoSEQ multiplex PCR. V, J and clone size derive from that table, while D and trimming were established from the DNA sequence. The sample contains approximately 240,000 clones, approximately 80% of which appear only once. This sequence originates from a woman aged 55-69 years with active or convalescent COVID-19. This chain connects TRBV10-2 to TRBJ2-3; 14 bases map to TRBD2. The material sequenced was peripheral blood. CDR3 residues: CASSRLAGGDTDTQYF. The CDR3 bases are TGCGCCAGCAGTAGACTAGCGGGAGGGGATACGGATACGCAGTATTTT.